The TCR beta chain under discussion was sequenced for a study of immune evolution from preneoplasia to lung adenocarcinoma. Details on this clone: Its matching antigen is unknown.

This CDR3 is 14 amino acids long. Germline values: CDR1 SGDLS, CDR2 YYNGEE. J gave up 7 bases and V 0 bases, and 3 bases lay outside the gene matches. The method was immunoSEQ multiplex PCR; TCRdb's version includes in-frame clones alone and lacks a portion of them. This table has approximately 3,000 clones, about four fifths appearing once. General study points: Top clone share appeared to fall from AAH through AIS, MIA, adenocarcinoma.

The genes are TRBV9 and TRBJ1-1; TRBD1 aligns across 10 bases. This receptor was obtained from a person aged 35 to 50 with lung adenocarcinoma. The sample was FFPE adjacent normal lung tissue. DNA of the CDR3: TGTGCCAGCAGCGTAGCGGACAGGGGGTATGAAGCTTTCTTT. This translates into CASSVADRGYEAFF. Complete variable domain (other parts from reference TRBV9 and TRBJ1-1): DSGVTQTPKHLITATGQRVTLRCSPRSGDLSVYWYQQSLDQGLQFLIQYYNGEERAKGNILERFSAQQFPDLHSELNLSSLELGDSALYFCASSVADRGYEAFFGQGTRLTVV.